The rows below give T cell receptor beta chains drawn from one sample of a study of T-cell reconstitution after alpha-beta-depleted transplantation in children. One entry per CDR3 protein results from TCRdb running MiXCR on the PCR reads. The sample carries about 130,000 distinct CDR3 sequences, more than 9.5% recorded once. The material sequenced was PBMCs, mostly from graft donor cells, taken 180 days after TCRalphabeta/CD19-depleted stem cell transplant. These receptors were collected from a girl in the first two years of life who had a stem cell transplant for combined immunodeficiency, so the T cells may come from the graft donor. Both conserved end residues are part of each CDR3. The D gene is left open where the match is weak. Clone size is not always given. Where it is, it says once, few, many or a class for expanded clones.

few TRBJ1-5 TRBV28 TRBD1 TGTGCCAGCAGTTCCTGGACAGGGGGTTTTGGCAATCAGCCCCAGCATTTT CASSSWTGGFGNQPQHF
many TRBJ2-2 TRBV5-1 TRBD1 TGCGCCAGCAGCTTCGTACAGGGGAGAGACACCGGGGAGCTGTTTTTT CASSFVQGRDTGELFF
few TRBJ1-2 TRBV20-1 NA TGCAGTGCTCCTACCGGGGGGGGATTAACTGGCTACACCTTC CSAPTGGGLTGYTF
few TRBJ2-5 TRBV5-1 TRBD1 TGCGCCAGCAGCCTAACGCGGACAGGGGATCTCGAGACCCAGTACTTC CASSLTRTGDLETQYF
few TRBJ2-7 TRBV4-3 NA TGCGCCAGCAGCCCCCGTTGGGGCGAGCAGTACTTC CASSPRWGEQYF
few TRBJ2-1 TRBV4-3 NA TGCGCCAGCAGCCAAGATTTCCCCCAGTGGGGGAATGAGCAGTTCTTC CASSQDFPQWGNEQFF
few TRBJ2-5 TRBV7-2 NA TGTGCCAGCAGCCCGCACCCACAGGGCCAAGAGACCCAGTACTTC CASSPHPQGQETQYF
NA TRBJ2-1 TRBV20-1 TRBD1 TGCAGTGCTAGTGCCGGGACAGCCTACAATGAGCAGTTCTTC CSASAGTAYNEQFF
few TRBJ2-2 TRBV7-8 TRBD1 TGTGCCAGCAGCTTAGCCGGGACAGGGATCTTCGGGGAGCTGTTTTTT CASSLAGTGIFGELFF
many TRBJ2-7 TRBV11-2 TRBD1 TGTGCCAGCAGCTCATTAGGGGGCCGCTCCTACGAGCAGTACTTC CASSSLGGRSYEQYF
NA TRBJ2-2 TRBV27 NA TGTGCCAGCAGTTCAGGGTTGGCCGGGGAGCTGTTTTTT CASSSGLAGELFF
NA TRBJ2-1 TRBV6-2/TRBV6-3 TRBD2 TGTGCCAGCAGTTCCCTGGGCACTGGTGCGGGGGGGGCCCATAATGAGCAGTTCTTC CASSSLGTGAGGAHNEQFF
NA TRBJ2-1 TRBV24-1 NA TGTGCCACCAGGGGGGGGGGCGTCAATGAGCAGTTCTTC CATRGGGVNEQFF
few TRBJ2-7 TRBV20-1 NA TGCAGTGCTTGGAGCCGCTCCTACGAGCAGTACTTC CSAWSRSYEQYF
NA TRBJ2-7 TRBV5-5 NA TGTGCCAGCAGCCGAGGGGGGACCGAGCAGTACTTC CASSRGGTEQYF
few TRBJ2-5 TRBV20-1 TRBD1 TGCAGTGCCCCGACAGGGTTCGAGACCCAGTACTTC CSAPTGFETQYF
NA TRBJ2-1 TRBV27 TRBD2 TGTGCCAGCAGTTTTACTGGACTAGCGGGAGTCACCTACAATGAGCAGTTCTTC CASSFTGLAGVTYNEQFF
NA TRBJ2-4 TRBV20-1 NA TGCAGTACCAATGGGAGACAAGGTGGTCCTGCGGCCAAAAACATTCAGTACTTC CSTNGRQGGPAAKNIQYF
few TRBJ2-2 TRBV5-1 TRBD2 TGCGCCAGCAGCCTGGGCGGGAGTCAGACCGGGGAGCTGTTTTTT CASSLGGSQTGELFF
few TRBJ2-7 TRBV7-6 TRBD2 TGTGCCAGCAGCTCACACCTAACTAGCGGGAGGGCCTACGAGCAGTACTTC CASSSHLTSGRAYEQYF
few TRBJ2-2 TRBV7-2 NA TGTGCCAGCAGCTTAGGTCCCACCGGGGAGCTGTTTTTT CASSLGPTGELFF
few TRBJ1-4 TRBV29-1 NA TGCAGCGTTCTGACAGGAAATGAAAAACTGTTTTTT CSVLTGNEKLFF
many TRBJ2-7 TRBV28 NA TGTGCCAGCAGTTTGGGCAGGGGCTACGAGCAGTACTTC CASSLGRGYEQYF